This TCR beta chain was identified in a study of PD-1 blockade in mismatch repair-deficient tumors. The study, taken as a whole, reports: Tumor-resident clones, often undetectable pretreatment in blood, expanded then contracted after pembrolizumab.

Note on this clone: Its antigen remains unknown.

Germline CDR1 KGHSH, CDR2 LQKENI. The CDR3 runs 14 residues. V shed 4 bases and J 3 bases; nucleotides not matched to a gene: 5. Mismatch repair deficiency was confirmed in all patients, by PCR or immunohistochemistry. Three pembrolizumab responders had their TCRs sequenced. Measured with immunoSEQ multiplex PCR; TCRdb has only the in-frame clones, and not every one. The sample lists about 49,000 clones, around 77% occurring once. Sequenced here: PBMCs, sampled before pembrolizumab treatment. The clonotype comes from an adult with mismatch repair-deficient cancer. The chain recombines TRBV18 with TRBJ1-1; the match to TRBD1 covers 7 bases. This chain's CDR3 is CASSQYRGDTEAFF. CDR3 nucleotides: TGTGCCAGCTCACAGTACAGGGGAGACACTGAAGCTTTCTTT.